This T cell receptor (beta chain) was documented in a study of regulatory T cells in long-lasting Graves disease. About the research overall: Graves' patients with a new diagnosis had received antithyroid drugs under 3 months.

Time point reported: newly diagnosed GD, antithyroid drugs for less than 3 months. PBMC-derived RNA was used for the TCR library. Researchers made TCR beta libraries by using iRepertoire HTBI primers and running Arm-PCR on CDR3 regions. MiXCR was run by TCRdb on the multiplex PCR reads, yielding one entry per CDR3 protein. The sample has a few hundred thousand distinct CDR3 sequences, approximately 15% seen once. This CDR3 has 13 amino acids. CDR1 is SGHTA, CDR2 FQGNSA, per germline. V lost 3 bases and J lost 2, with 6 bases in between. This clonotype was observed at least ten times. The same specimen was also included in a second study, on T cells in Graves' hyperthyroidism and ophthalmopathy.

The rearrangement joins TRBV7-2 to TRBJ2-3; no firm D call. The sequence was collected from a man under 40 with Graves disease. This specimen consisted of peripheral blood mononuclear cells (PBMCs), obtained at new diagnosis, from a patient treated with antithyroid drugs. The CDR3: CASSLDLTDTQYF. In DNA form, the CDR3 reads TGTGCCAGCAGCTTGGACCTCACAGATACGCAGTATTTT. The whole variable domain, remainder taken from reference TRBV7-2 and TRBJ2-3, is GAGVSQSPSNKVTEKGKDVELRCDPISGHTALYWYRQSLGQGLEFLIYFQGNSAPDKSGLPSDRFSAERTGGSVSTLTIQRTQQEDSAVYLCASSLDLTDTQYFGPGTRLTVL.